This TCR beta chain is from a study of identical twins. Germline lookup yields CDR1 LGHDT and CDR2 YNNKEL (reference sequence). This CDR3 is 10 amino acids long. V was shortened by 7 bases and J by 7 bases, with 8 bases between the two germline ends. TCRdb re-called the 5' RACE reads with MiXCR, one entry per CDR3 protein. The data contain approximately 500,000 distinct CDR3 sequences, roughly 15% of them singletons. This same sample was also part of a study on yellow fever vaccine responses in identical twins.

This receptor was identified in a woman between 18 and 29 years old in good health. This rearrangement joins TRBV3-1 to TRBJ2-7; D gene uncertain. The sequencing input was CD4+ T cells sorted from blood. CDR3 DNA: TGTGCCAGCACCTCGTTGGAGCAGTACGTC. It codes for CASTSLEQYV.